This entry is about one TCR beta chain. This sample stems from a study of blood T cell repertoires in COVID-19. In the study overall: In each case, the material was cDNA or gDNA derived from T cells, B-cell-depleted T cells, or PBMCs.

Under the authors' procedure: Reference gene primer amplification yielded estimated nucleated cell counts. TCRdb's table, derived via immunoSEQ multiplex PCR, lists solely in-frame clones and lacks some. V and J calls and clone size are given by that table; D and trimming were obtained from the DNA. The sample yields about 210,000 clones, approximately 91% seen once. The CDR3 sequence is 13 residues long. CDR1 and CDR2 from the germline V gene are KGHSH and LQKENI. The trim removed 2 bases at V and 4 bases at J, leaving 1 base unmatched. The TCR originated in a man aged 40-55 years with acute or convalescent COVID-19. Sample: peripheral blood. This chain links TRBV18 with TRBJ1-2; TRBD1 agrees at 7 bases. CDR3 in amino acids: CASSPSGGYGYTF. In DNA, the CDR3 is TGTGCCAGCTCACCATCAGGGGGCTATGGCTACACCTTC.